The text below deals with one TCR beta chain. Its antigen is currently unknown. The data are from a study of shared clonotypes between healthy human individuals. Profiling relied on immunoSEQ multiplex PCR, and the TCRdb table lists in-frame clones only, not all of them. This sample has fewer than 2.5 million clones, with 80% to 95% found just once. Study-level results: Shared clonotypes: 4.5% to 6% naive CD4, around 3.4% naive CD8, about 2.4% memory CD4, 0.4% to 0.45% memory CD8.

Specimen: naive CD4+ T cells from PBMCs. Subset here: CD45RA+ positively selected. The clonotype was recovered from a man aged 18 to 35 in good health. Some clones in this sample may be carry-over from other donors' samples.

The DNA of the CDR3 is TGTGCCAGCAGAGCGCCGGGACAGGGGCGAGAGACCCAGTACTTC. This sequence encodes CASRAPGQGRETQYF. This rearrangement joins TRBV5-4 to TRBJ2-5; 10 nucleotides line up with TRBD1. With 5 bases clipped from V and 4 bases from J, the junction kept 8 bases outside the gene matches. This CDR3 is built from 15 residues. Germline CDR1 is SGHNT and CDR2 is YYREEE (reference sequence).